This record looks at one T cell receptor (beta chain) sequence and its context. Its antigen is not known. These data originate in a study of Tregs in tolerant kidney transplant recipients. Study results and caveats: The small number of patients limits these findings pending further validation. This study did not directly address biological reproducibility.

Recipients received nonmyeloablative bone marrow transplants from related graft donors, with transient mixed chimerism. Looked up from germline, CDR1 is SGHTA and CDR2 is FQGNSA. Trimming took 6 bases from V and 4 from J; bases not matched to a gene: 5. The CDR3 is 13 residues long. Generated by immunoSEQ multiplex PCR, the TCRdb table keeps only in-frame clones and is missing some. This table has 100,000 or so clones, 80% to 95% appearing once. The rearrangement joins TRBV7-2 to TRBJ1-2, with 7 bases identical to TRBD1. The TCR was taken from a human patient who received a combined kidney and bone marrow transplant. These T cells may partly come from the graft donor. Sequencing was performed on CD4+ T cells from blood (PBMCs), taken 12 months after the transplant. CDR3 sequence (DNA): TGTGCCAGCAGGCCGACAGGGTTCTATGGCTACACCTTC. Translation: CASRPTGFYGYTF.